Listed below are T cell receptor beta chains from one sample, sequenced in a study of T cells after yellow fever vaccination. TCRdb re-called the 5' RACE reads through MiXCR, storing one row per CDR3 protein. The data contain 450,000 to 600,000 distinct CDR3 sequences, approximately 15% of them seen just once; the ten biggest clones take up about 14%. This material consisted of PBMCs, taken on the day of the yellow fever booster vaccination. These TCRs come from a man aged 25 to 40 who received the YFV17D yellow fever vaccine. The CDR3 runs from the conserved cysteine through the conserved F or W. Each record gives: D gene, V gene, J gene, clone size, CDR3 DNA, CDR3 protein. D genes are given only for firm matches. Clone size is shown for a subset of rows, as once, few, many or a class of expanded clone.

D gene: TRBD2
V gene: TRBV6-2/TRBV6-3
J gene: TRBJ2-1
clone size: many
CDR3 DNA: TGTGCCAGCAGTTTACTAGCGGGAGTCGTCAATGAGCAGTTCTTC
CDR3 protein: CASSLLAGVVNEQFF

D gene: .
V gene: TRBV5-1
J gene: TRBJ2-1
clone size: few
CDR3 DNA: TGCGCCAGCAGCTTGGCTAGAGAGCCCTACAATGAGCAGTTCTTC
CDR3 protein: CASSLAREPYNEQFF

D gene: TRBD2
V gene: TRBV23-1
J gene: TRBJ2-1
clone size: few
CDR3 DNA: TGCGCCAGCAGTCATCCCCTCGCGACAGGGGCTGGACTAGCGGGAGTCAATGAGCAGTTCTTC
CDR3 protein: CASSHPLATGAGLAGVNEQFF

D gene: .
V gene: TRBV7-6
J gene: TRBJ1-3
clone size: few
CDR3 DNA: TGTGCCAGCAGCACTCTGAGCTCTGGAAACACCATATATTTT
CDR3 protein: CASSTLSSGNTIYF

D gene: .
V gene: TRBV5-1
J gene: TRBJ1-3
clone size: .
CDR3 DNA: TGCGCCAGCAGCACATCGACGGGGGCTGGAAACACCATATATTTT
CDR3 protein: CASSTSTGAGNTIYF

D gene: .
V gene: TRBV4-2
J gene: TRBJ2-1
clone size: .
CDR3 DNA: TGTGCCAGCAGCCCGCGGCAGGGGCGATACAATGAGCAGTTCTTC
CDR3 protein: CASSPRQGRYNEQFF

D gene: TRBD2
V gene: TRBV10-3
J gene: TRBJ2-1
clone size: few
CDR3 DNA: TGTGCCATCAGTGAAGATAGCGGGAGGACCTACAATGAGCAGTTCTTC
CDR3 protein: CAISEDSGRTYNEQFF

D gene: .
V gene: TRBV12-3/TRBV12-4
J gene: TRBJ2-1
clone size: few
CDR3 DNA: TGTGCCAGCAGTTTAGGGGCCACCGCTAGGAAAGAGCAGTTCTTC
CDR3 protein: CASSLGATARKEQFF

D gene: .
V gene: TRBV10-3
J gene: TRBJ2-2
clone size: once
CDR3 DNA: TGTGCCATCAGTGAAAAAGGGGACCCCGGGGAGCTGTTTTTT
CDR3 protein: CAISEKGDPGELFF

D gene: .
V gene: TRBV28
J gene: TRBJ2-7
clone size: .
CDR3 DNA: TGTGCCAGCTACACGGTGGGGAGGACGAGCTCCTACGATCAGTACTTC
CDR3 protein: CASYTVGRTSSYDQYF

D gene: .
V gene: TRBV18
J gene: TRBJ2-3
clone size: few
CDR3 DNA: TGTGCCAGCTCAGACGACAGCGGACACGTGGTAGATACGCAGTATTTT
CDR3 protein: CASSDDSGHVVDTQYF

D gene: TRBD1
V gene: TRBV7-2
J gene: TRBJ2-5
clone size: .
CDR3 DNA: TGTGCCAGCAGCCGGGACAGGGCTGTGGAGACCCAGTACTTC
CDR3 protein: CASSRDRAVETQYF

D gene: .
V gene: TRBV3-1
J gene: TRBJ2-7
clone size: .
CDR3 DNA: TGTGCCAGCAGCCAGGGGTTTAGTGGAGAGCAGTACTTC
CDR3 protein: CASSQGFSGEQYF

D gene: TRBD2
V gene: TRBV10-3
J gene: TRBJ2-1
clone size: .
CDR3 DNA: TGTGCCATCAGTATAGCGGGAGCCTCCTACAATGAGCAGTTCTTC
CDR3 protein: CAISIAGASYNEQFF

D gene: .
V gene: TRBV5-1
J gene: TRBJ2-5
clone size: many
CDR3 DNA: TGCGCCAGCAGTTTGCACGGTGGGGAGACCCAGTACTTC
CDR3 protein: CASSLHGGETQYF

D gene: .
V gene: TRBV12-3/TRBV12-4
J gene: TRBJ1-5
clone size: few
CDR3 DNA: TGTGCCAGCGCCGCGAAGACCCCAAATCAGCCCCAGCATTTT
CDR3 protein: CASAAKTPNQPQHF

D gene: .
V gene: TRBV7-9
J gene: TRBJ1-4
clone size: few
CDR3 DNA: TGTGCCAGCAGCCCAGCGGGGGGTGAAAAACTGTTTTTT
CDR3 protein: CASSPAGGEKLFF

D gene: .
V gene: TRBV28
J gene: TRBJ2-7
clone size: .
CDR3 DNA: TGTGCCACGGATGGGCTCTACAGCGAGCAGTACTTC
CDR3 protein: CATDGLYSEQYF

D gene: .
V gene: TRBV3-1
J gene: TRBJ2-1
clone size: few
CDR3 DNA: TGTGCCAGCAGCCAAGAAATGACCAATGAGCAGTTCTTC
CDR3 protein: CASSQEMTNEQFF

D gene: .
V gene: TRBV20-1
J gene: TRBJ2-1
clone size: few
CDR3 DNA: TGCAGTGGGGGGCGGGAAACATACAATGAGCAGTTCTTC
CDR3 protein: CSGGRETYNEQFF

D gene: .
V gene: TRBV7-2
J gene: TRBJ2-2
clone size: few
CDR3 DNA: TGTGCCAGCAGCCGTGAGGGGGTCACCGGGGAGCTGTTTTTT
CDR3 protein: CASSREGVTGELFF

D gene: TRBD2
V gene: TRBV27
J gene: TRBJ2-3
clone size: few
CDR3 DNA: TGTGCCAGCAGTTTAAGTCTAGCGGGTTCAGATACGCAGTATTTT
CDR3 protein: CASSLSLAGSDTQYF

D gene: .
V gene: TRBV7-2
J gene: TRBJ2-3
clone size: .
CDR3 DNA: TGTGCCAGCAGCCGCGACGGATTCACAGATACGCAGTATTTT
CDR3 protein: CASSRDGFTDTQYF

D gene: .
V gene: TRBV7-8
J gene: TRBJ1-5
clone size: .
CDR3 DNA: TGTGCCAGCAGCTTAGCCAGTCTCCAGCCCCAGCATTTT
CDR3 protein: CASSLASLQPQHF

D gene: .
V gene: TRBV12-3/TRBV12-4
J gene: TRBJ2-2
clone size: .
CDR3 DNA: TGTGCCAGCACCATAGAGAGCGGATCGAACACCGGGGAGCTGTTTTTT
CDR3 protein: CASTIESGSNTGELFF

D gene: .
V gene: TRBV5-1
J gene: TRBJ1-2
clone size: many
CDR3 DNA: TGCGCCAGCAGCTTGAGCACCGGGACCCCCGGGGCATATGGCTACACCTTC
CDR3 protein: CASSLSTGTPGAYGYTF